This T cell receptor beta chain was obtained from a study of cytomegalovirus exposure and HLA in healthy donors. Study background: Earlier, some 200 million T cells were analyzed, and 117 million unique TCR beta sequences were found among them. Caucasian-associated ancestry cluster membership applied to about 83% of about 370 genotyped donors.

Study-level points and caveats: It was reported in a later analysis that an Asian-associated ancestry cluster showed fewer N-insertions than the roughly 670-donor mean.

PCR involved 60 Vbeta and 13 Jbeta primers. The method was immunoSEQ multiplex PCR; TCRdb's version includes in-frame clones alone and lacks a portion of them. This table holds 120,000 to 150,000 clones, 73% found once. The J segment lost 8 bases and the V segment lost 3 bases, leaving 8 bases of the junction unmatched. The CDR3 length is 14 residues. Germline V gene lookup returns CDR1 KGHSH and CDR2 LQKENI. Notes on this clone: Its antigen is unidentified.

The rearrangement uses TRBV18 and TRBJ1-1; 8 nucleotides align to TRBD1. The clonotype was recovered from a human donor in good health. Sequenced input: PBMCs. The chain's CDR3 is CASSPGGQGREAFF. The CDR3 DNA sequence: TGTGCCAGCTCACCGGGAGGACAGGGCCGCGAAGCTTTCTTT.